This T cell receptor beta chain was sequenced during a study of cytomegalovirus exposure and HLA in healthy donors. Study in general: Earlier results showed 117 million unique TCR beta sequences derived from some 180 million T cells.

It was healthy bone marrow donors who served as donors. Donors likely had unrecorded immune exposures despite being nominally healthy when sampled. Trimming took 5 bases from V and 0 from J, leaving 13 bases between them. From germline, CDR1 is SGHTA and CDR2 FQGNSA. The CDR3 extends over 16 amino acids. A multiplex PCR was run with 60 Vbeta primers and 13 Jbeta primers. The assay was immunoSEQ multiplex PCR, and TCRdb's table has in-frame clones only and misses some. The profile shows fewer than 200,000 clones, 75% to 85% of them singletons. Notes on the study in general: CMV antigen specificity was confirmed in vitro for three CMV-associated chains.

This clone came up a few times. The antigen is not known. Sequenced: PBMCs. The chain recombines TRBV7-2 with TRBJ1-4, with D unresolved. The TCR originated in a female donor in good health and CMV-seronegative. Here the CDR3 DNA reads TGTGCCAGCAGCCCACGCATGGGCGCAACTAATGAAAAACTGTTTTTT. This gives the protein CASSPRMGATNEKLFF.